These 19 T cell receptor beta chains share one sample of origin, sequenced in a study of blood T cells in healthy people across ages. A J-beta primer mix and a sample-barcoded 5' primer were used in a second PCR of about 7 to 12 cycles. MiXCR, applied by TCRdb to the 5' RACE reads, yields one record per CDR3 protein. The sample lists about 730,000 distinct CDR3 sequences, roughly two fifths occurring once. The sample consisted of blood. Receptors originate from a woman aged 60-75 years in good health.

The J gene is TRBJ2-7, the V gene TRBV12-3 or TRBV12-4; TRBD2 matches at 8 bases. This CDR3 spans 16 amino acids. V shed 5 bases, J shed 2 bases, and the junction held 11 bases outside the gene matches. The CDR3, as DNA: TGTGCCAGCAGTCCTGGGGGAAGCGGGAGCGCCTACGAGCAGTACTTC. Its protein is CASSPGGSGSAYEQYF.

This clonotype occurred a few times. This chain links TRBV3-1 with TRBJ2-1; the D gene is possibly TRBD1 (5 bases). CDR1 and CDR2 from the germline V gene are LGHDT and YNNKEL (reference sequence). Deletions cut 0 bases from V and 6 bases from J, with 9 bases between. The CDR3 loop spans 14 amino acids. DNA for the CDR3: TGTGCCAGCAGCCAAGAGGGCAGGGTCAATGAGCAGTTCTTC. Translating gives CASSQEGRVNEQFF.

The rearrangement joins TRBV10-3 to TRBJ2-3; TRBD2 aligns across 7 bases. CDR1 and CDR2 from the germline V gene are ENHRY and SYGVKD. The CDR3 is made up of 17 amino acids. V was clipped by 2 bases and J by 2 bases; unmatched bases: 10. CDR3 sequence (DNA): TGTGCCATCAGTGAGACTAGCGAGAGGACCCACACAGATACGCAGTATTTT. This gives the protein CAISETSERTHTDTQYF.

This chain connects TRBV21-1 to TRBJ2-1; TRBD1 is the table's D call and was not checked against the DNA. TRBV21-1 is termed a pseudogene. This CDR3 has 16 amino acids. The DNA of the CDR3 is TGTGCCAGCAGCAAGAACAGACAGGGGGGTTACAATGAGCAGTTCTTC. Translated: CASSKNRQGGYNEQFF.

Of note for this clonotype: A much larger clone lies one base from this, so it may be a read error. The rearrangement uses TRBV29-1 and TRBJ2-7; possibly TRBD2 for D (6 bases). From germline, CDR1 is SQVTM and CDR2 ANQGSEA. The length of the CDR3 is 15 residues. CDR3 region: CSVELSSGKTYERYF. The CDR3 DNA reads as TGCAGCGTTGAATTGAGTAGCGGAAAAACCTACGAGCGGTACTTC.

This clonotype occurred a few times. The chain employs TRBV20-1 and TRBJ1-1; 9 nucleotides agree with TRBD1. This CDR3 is built from 13 residues. The trim removed 6 bases at V and 4 bases at J, leaving 6 bases unmatched. In germline, CDR1 is DFQATT, CDR2 SNEGSKA (reference sequence). CDR3 protein: CSAPGTGSTEAFF. CDR3 coding DNA: TGCAGTGCCCCCGGGACAGGGTCCACTGAAGCTTTCTTT.

In its sample, this clonotype was seen a few times. One end of the junction is discordant with germline, which a read error may explain. The chain recombines TRBV14 with TRBJ2-2; a weak D match, TRBD1 (6 bases). The germline CDR1 and CDR2 sequences are SGHDN and FVKESK. The length of the CDR3 is 14 residues. The CDR3 nucleotides read TGTGCCAGCAGCCCCACAGGGAACGCCGGGGAGCTGTTTTTT. It codes for CASSPTGNAGELFF.

This clonotype was observed a handful of times. The CDR3: CASSPIGAGGCYEQFF. CDR3 DNA sequence: TGTGCCAGCAGCCCAATTGGAGCGGGAGGGTGTTATGAGCAGTTCTTC. The V gene is TRBV9, the J gene TRBJ2-1; 10 bases map to TRBD2. V trimming: 4 bases; J trimming: 8 bases; junction bases outside the gene matches: 12. Looked up from germline, CDR1 is SGDLS and CDR2 is YYNGEE. This CDR3 contains 16 residues.

This chain links TRBV7-2 with TRBJ2-2; 8 positions match TRBD1. This CDR3 spans 15 amino acids. V dropped 5 bases and J dropped 5; count of bases not matched to a gene: 7. Germline V gene sequence: CDR1 SGHTA, CDR2 FQGNSA. For the CDR3, the DNA is TGTGCCAGCAGCATAACAGGGGGGAGAACCGGGGAGCTGTTTTTT. This sequence encodes CASSITGGRTGELFF.

The chain recombines TRBV20-1 with TRBJ2-7; 11 bases are shared with TRBD2. Germline V gives CDR1 DFQATT, CDR2 SNEGSKA (reference sequence). V shed 3 bases, J shed 5 bases, and the junction held 3 bases outside the gene matches. The CDR3 sequence is 13 residues long. CDR3 in DNA: TGCAGTGCTAGGGGGACTAGCGGAAACGAGCAGTACTTC. This translates into CSARGTSGNEQYF.

This chain links TRBV6-1 with TRBJ2-7, with D possibly being TRBD1 or TRBD2 (6 bases each). The V and J ends lost 3 bases and 5 bases respectively, with 17 bases between them. CDR3 length equals 15 residues. Germline CDR1 and CDR2: MNHNS and SASEGT. CDR3 protein: CASSEKGRGQHEQYF. In DNA form, the CDR3 reads TGTGCCAGCAGTGAGAAGGGTCGGGGGCAACACGAGCAGTACTTC.

The rearrangement links TRBV7-9 to TRBJ2-5; the D gene could be TRBD1 or TRBD2 (5 bases each). The CDR3 has 12 amino acids. V was cut by 3 bases and J by 11 bases, with 13 bases left in between. Germline-derived CDR1 and CDR2 are SEHNR and FQNEAQ (reference sequence). The CDR3 region has the DNA TGTGCCAGCAGCTTGGACCCGGGACCGCAGTACTTC. Its translation is CASSLDPGPQYF.

The chain carries TRBV4-1 and TRBJ2-4, with 7 bases matching TRBD2. V gave up 4 bases and J gave up 8 bases; unmatched junction bases: 14. CDR3 size: 16 residues. CDR1 is MGHRA, CDR2 YSYEKL, per germline. The CDR3 spells CASSLGPGEGGHIQYF. Written as DNA, the CDR3 is TGCGCCAGCAGCCTCGGACCGGGGGAGGGAGGTCACATTCAGTACTTC.

The table lists this clonotype with a count of one. This may come from a read error, since a much larger clone is one base off. V and J are TRBV13 and TRBJ1-2; 7 bases map to TRBD1. Germline CDR1 PRHDT, CDR2 FYEKMQ (reference sequence). The CDR3 has 14 amino acids. This chain's CDR3 is CASRLLGGSYGHTF. CDR3 nucleotide sequence: TGTGCCAGCAGGTTATTAGGGGGCTCCTATGGCCACACCTTC.

The sample holds one count of this clonotype. The J gene is TRBJ2-1, the V gene TRBV5-6, with TRBD2 matching 11 bases. The J call may not be correct, given that the DNA end is closer to TRBJ2-7. CDR1 and CDR2 (germline): SGHDT, YYEEEE. This CDR3 spans 19 amino acids. The CDR3 here is CASSLSPGLAGLSYNEQYF. Here the CDR3 DNA reads TGTGCCAGCAGCTTGAGTCCCGGACTAGCGGGTCTCTCCTACAATGAGCAGTACTTC.

This clonotype appeared a single time. CDR3 protein: CASSSLSGSTSFF. CDR3 sequence (DNA): TGTGCCAGCAGTTCACTTAGCGGGAGTACGTCGTTCTTC. The chain links TRBV27 to TRBJ2-1; 9 bases agree with TRBD2. Germline V gives CDR1 MNHEY, CDR2 SMNVEV (reference sequence). The V gene end was trimmed by 4 bases and the J gene end by 15 bases; junction bases not matched to a gene: 10. CDR3 size: 13 residues.

This clonotype was seen many times. This sequence joins TRBV10-3 and TRBJ2-1; possibly TRBD2 for D (5 bases). The V and J ends lost 2 bases and 4 bases respectively, with 30 bases between them. The CDR3 is 21 amino acids. Looked up from germline, CDR1 is ENHRY and CDR2 is SYGVKD. The CDR3 sequence is CAISEPITSTLTTTSYNEQFF. The DNA for the CDR3 is TGTGCCATCAGTGAGCCGATTACTAGTACCCTCACCACTACCTCATACAATGAGCAGTTCTTC.

The chain couples TRBV7-9 to TRBJ2-6; D remains ambiguous. CDR1 is SEHNR, CDR2 FQNEAQ, per germline (reference sequence). The ends were cut back, 10 bases at V and 1 base at J, with 11 bases in the middle. This CDR3 has 14 residues. In DNA form, the CDR3 reads TGTGCCACCCAGTCATTGTCTGGGGCCAACGTCCTGACTTTC. The encoded protein is CATQSLSGANVLTF.

V usage is TRBV20-1 and J usage is TRBJ2-7; 8 bases align to TRBD1. Trimming removed 3 bases from V and 2 bases from J; junction bases left unmatched: 9. The germline V gene has CDR1 DFQATT and CDR2 SNEGSKA (reference sequence). CDR3 size: 15 residues. The CDR3 loop is CSASLLDRETYEQYF. For the CDR3, the DNA is TGCAGTGCTAGTTTATTGGACAGGGAGACCTACGAGCAGTACTTC.